This TCR beta chain was sequenced during a study of T-cell reconstitution after alpha-beta-depleted transplantation in children (dated by TCRdb to the mid-2010s). Background on the whole study: Using TCR repertoire profiling, the study quantitatively followed how T-cell immune reconstitution unfolded in children after TCRalphabeta/CD19-depleted allogeneic hematopoietic cell transplantation. On the study overall, not on this receptor specifically: Over subsequent months, a decline in hyperexpanded clone frequencies was noted, and after one year, T-cell counts and TCRbeta diversity were mostly ascribed to newly produced T cells. In some patients, the high TCRbeta diversity seen at day 60 was put down to recipient T cells and intrathymic progenitors that had survived conditioning. The apparently early alphabetaT-cell count recovery about two months after transplant was reportedly dependent on only several hundred rapidly expanded clones derived from non-depleted graft cells.

Library creation used PCR. These reads were obtained on an Illumina HiSeq 2500. Molecular barcoding was employed in the preparation of TCR libraries, with unique molecular identifiers being used to normalize TCRbeta repertoire quantification. TCRdb handled the public reads itself, with Q25 trimming in fastp and clone calling in MiXCR, and kept productive beta chains. Merged by CDR3 protein, the rows form single entries marked with the most common genes and DNA. The sample table lists about 210,000 distinct CDR3 sequences, about 15% of them with a count of one. The top ten clones comprise 43% of the sample. Taken with the paper, the label for treatment or condition translates to: allogeneic hematopoietic cell transplantation with graft depleted of TCRalphabeta T cells and CD19 B cells. The transplant recipients were children given TCRalphabeta/CD19-depleted allogeneic hematopoietic cell grafts. Spanning cysteine to phenylalanine, the CDR3 consists of 13 amino acids. The CDR3 DNA has 39 bases and is translated from base 1. Trimming takes 6 bases off V and 11 bases off J; junction bases not matched to a gene: 15. The germline V gene gives CDR1 as SQVTM and CDR2 as ANQGSEA.

As regards this clonotype: No cognate antigen has been identified for it. There are no base qualities to consult, and no much larger clone falls within one base.

This sequence was found in a male patient aged 2 to 10 who had a stem cell transplant for acute lymphoblastic leukemia, so the T cells may come from the graft donor. Recombination joined TRBV29-1 with TRBJ1-1, with 7 bases matching TRBD1. The sequencing used PBMCs, mostly from graft donor cells, collected 360 days after TCRalphabeta/CD19-depleted stem cell transplant. CDR3 loop: CSVPGRQGVWAFF. The nucleotide sequence reads TGCAGCGTCCCGGGTCGGCAGGGGGTATGGGCTTTCTTT.